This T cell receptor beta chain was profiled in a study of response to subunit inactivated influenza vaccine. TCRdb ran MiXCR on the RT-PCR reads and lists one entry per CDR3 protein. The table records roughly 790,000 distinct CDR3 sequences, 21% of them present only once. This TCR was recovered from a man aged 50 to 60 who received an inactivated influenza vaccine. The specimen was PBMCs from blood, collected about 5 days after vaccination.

In DNA form, the CDR3 reads TGTGCCAGCAGTCACATGTCCTTTTTAGGGGGCGACGAGCAGTACTTC. Protein: CASSHMSFLGGDEQYF. The J gene is TRBJ2-7, the V gene TRBV14; 7 bases match TRBD1. Germline V gene data show CDR1 as SGHDN and CDR2 as FVKESK. V was pared by 6 bases and J by 5 bases, with 16 bases of the junction left unmatched. The CDR3 length is 16 residues.